The present T cell receptor (beta chain) was sequenced within a study of CD8 T cells in Susac syndrome. The RNA, about 0.5 to 1 ug, was put through reverse transcription using random hexamers. In TCRdb, the immunoSEQ multiplex PCR reads were re-called with MiXCR into one record per CDR3 protein. The sample consists of roughly 300,000 distinct CDR3 sequences, 70% to 90% of them appearing once. The CDR3 is 13 amino acids. The V end lost 3 bases, the J end lost 7 bases, and 10 bases lay between the germline ends. Germline V gene sequence: CDR1 SNHLY, CDR2 FYNNEI. The clonotype was recovered from a human donor with multiple sclerosis. Specimen: CD8+ T cells from PBMCs. The J gene is TRBJ2-4, the V gene TRBV2; the D gene is possibly TRBD2 (6 bases). CDR3 DNA: TGTGCCAGCAGTGAGGGACTTCCTAACATTCAGTACTTC. Its protein product is CASSEGLPNIQYF.